Presented here are 21 T cell receptor beta chains from one specimen sequenced in a study of cytomegalovirus exposure and HLA in healthy donors. Assay used: immunoSEQ multiplex PCR; TCRdb lists only in-frame clones, some missing. The top ten clones hold over 2.5% of a sample with 90,000 to 130,000 clones, around 82% of them seen once. Sequenced material: PBMCs. Every receptor here comes from a woman aged 18-29 years in good health and CMV-seronegative.

This sequence joins TRBV5-6 and TRBJ1-2; 7 nucleotides agree with TRBD1. The germline CDR1 and CDR2 sequences are SGHDT and YYEEEE. J lost 4 bases, V lost 3 bases, and 12 bases had no gene match. The CDR3 has 16 residues. CDR3 bases: TGTGCCAGCAGCTACCAGGGGGGCAGGGAATCCTATGGCTACACCTTC. Translating gives CASSYQGGRESYGYTF.

The chain carries TRBV9 and TRBJ2-7, with 8 positions matching TRBD1. The CDR3 runs 16 residues. Unmatched junction bases numbered 5, after V lost 0 bases and J lost 0 bases. Germline values: CDR1 SGDLS, CDR2 YYNGEE. CDR3 loop: CASSVGGDRSSYEQYF. CDR3 DNA: TGTGCCAGCAGCGTAGGTGGGGACAGGAGCTCCTACGAGCAGTACTTC.

The chain has TRBV4-1 and TRBJ2-7; D not resolved. Germline lookup yields CDR1 MGHRA and CDR2 YSYEKL. The CDR3 has 14 residues. Trimming removed 1 base from V and 3 bases from J, with 10 bases in between. CDR3 sequence (DNA): TGCGCCAGCAGCCAAGTAGACACCGACTACGAGCAGTACTTC. Residues: CASSQVDTDYEQYF.

This clone was seen just once. The chain is built from TRBV5-1 and TRBJ2-7; 8 positions agree with TRBD2. V was pared by 0 bases and J by 3 bases, with 5 bases of the junction left unmatched. The CDR3 length is 15 residues. Germline lookup yields CDR1 SGHRS and CDR2 YFSETQ. This chain's CDR3 is CASSLVIAGNYEQYF. CDR3 nucleotide sequence: TGCGCCAGCAGCTTGGTGATAGCGGGGAACTACGAGCAGTACTTC.

The gene calls are TRBV5-1 and TRBJ2-5, with 12 positions matching TRBD2. The V segment lost 2 bases and the J segment 3 bases; nucleotides outside the gene matches: 5. Germline-derived CDR1 and CDR2 are SGHRS and YFSETQ. This CDR3 contains 16 residues. CDR3 region: CASSLSSGGAEETQYF. CDR3 sequence (DNA): TGCGCCAGCAGCTTATCTAGCGGGGGGGCTGAAGAGACCCAGTACTTC.

This clone was found once. The V call is TRBV27, the J call TRBJ2-7; D call uncertain. CDR1 and CDR2 from the germline V gene are MNHEY and SMNVEV (reference sequence). This CDR3 comprises 11 residues. V lost 4 bases and J 6 bases, leaving 7 bases between the germline ends. The CDR3 is CASSSGGEQYF. The CDR3 DNA follows: TGTGCCAGCAGTTCGGGTGGCGAGCAGTACTTC.

The chain links TRBV6-1 to TRBJ2-7, with TRBD1 identical over 8 bases. The CDR3 consists of 14 residues. V gave up 5 bases and J gave up 0 bases; unmatched junction bases: 3. The germline gives CDR1 MNHNS, CDR2 SASEGT. The CDR3 protein is CASSRTGSSYEQYF. CDR3 bases: TGTGCCAGCAGTCGGACAGGGAGCTCCTACGAGCAGTACTTC.

The V call is TRBV2, the J call TRBJ2-2; possible D gene TRBD2, 5 bases. Germline CDR1 and CDR2: SNHLY and FYNNEI. This CDR3 comprises 13 residues. V was cut by 7 bases and J by 8 bases, with 14 bases left in between. CDR3 region: CASKSMRTGELFF. The CDR3 DNA reads TGTGCCAGCAAGTCGATGAGGACTGGGGAGCTGTTTTTT.

The CDR3 bases are TGCGCCAGCAGCCAAGTCGAACAGGCAGGTGAGCAGTACTTC. Encoded protein: CASSQVEQAGEQYF. J is TRBJ2-7 and V is TRBV4-1, with D maybe TRBD1 (5 bases). Germline CDR1 reads MGHRA; CDR2 reads YSYEKL. Trimming pared 1 base from V and 7 bases from J, leaving 14 bases between. The CDR3 has 14 amino acids.

The chain combines TRBV30 with TRBJ2-7; perhaps TRBD2 as D (7 bases). V lost 2 bases and J 4 bases, leaving 12 bases between the germline ends. CDR1 is GTSNPN, CDR2 SVGIG, per germline (reference sequence). The CDR3 contains 13 residues. This CDR3 is CAWSTGGKYEQYF. CDR3 in DNA: TGTGCCTGGAGTACGGGGGGCAAATACGAGCAGTACTTC.

The chain carries TRBV27 and TRBJ1-5, with no clear D. The CDR3 length is 14 residues. Looked up from germline, CDR1 is MNHEY and CDR2 is SMNVEV (reference sequence). V lost 2 bases, J lost 3 bases, and 8 bases lay in between. CDR3 residues: CASSLKSLNQPQHF. The CDR3 DNA reads TGTGCCAGCAGTTTAAAATCCCTCAATCAGCCCCAGCATTTT.

The chain employs TRBV5-5 and TRBJ1-5, with D hard to call. CDR3 size: 13 residues. V was trimmed by 4 bases and J by 5 bases, leaving 10 bases between them. CDR1 is SGHKS, CDR2 YYEKEE, per germline (reference sequence). The DNA of the CDR3 is TGTGCCAGCAGCCCAACGAGGGATCAGCCCCAGCATTTT. Protein: CASSPTRDQPQHF.

This clone was observed a single time. No conserved phenylalanine or tryptophan is present at the end of the CDR3, so a read error is the likely explanation. The DNA is omitted, as the CDR3 cannot be located on it reliably, and the CDR3 follows TCRdb's listing. The gene calls are TRBV20-1 and TRBJ2-4; TRBD1, the table's D call, was not compared with the DNA. The CDR3 numbers 10 amino acids, ends counted. CDR1 is DFQATT, CDR2 SNEGSKA, per germline (reference sequence). CDR3 sequence reads: CSARDRGSQL.

The count of this clone is one. V gene TRBV27 combines with J gene TRBJ2-7, with D possibly being TRBD1 (5 bases). The germline CDR1 and CDR2 sequences are MNHEY and SMNVEV (reference sequence). Trimming pared 5 bases from V and 3 bases from J, leaving 17 bases between. This CDR3 is 15 amino acids long. CDR3 protein: CASSPTSRVGYEQYF. The CDR3 DNA is TGTGCCAGCAGTCCCACTTCCAGGGTTGGCTACGAGCAGTACTTC.

The chain links TRBV4-2 to TRBJ2-3; tentative D call: TRBD2 (6 bases). This CDR3 contains 15 residues. Deletions cut 1 base from V and 0 bases from J, with 8 bases between. The germline CDR1 and CDR2 sequences are LGHNA and YNFKEQ. The chain's CDR3 is CASSQGTISTDTQYF. The CDR3 DNA reads as TGTGCCAGCAGCCAAGGGACTATTAGCACAGATACGCAGTATTTT.

The chain employs TRBV25-1 and TRBJ2-7; D call uncertain. This CDR3 region has 15 residues. V was pared by 2 bases and J by 0 bases, with 11 bases between. Germline loops: CDR1 MGHDK, CDR2 SYGVNS. The CDR3 DNA follows: TGTGCCAGCAGTGAAAAAGCCGGTGGCTCCTACGAGCAGTACTTC. This gives the protein CASSEKAGGSYEQYF.

V usage is TRBV19 and J usage is TRBJ1-3; tentative D call: TRBD1 (6 bases). V lost 3 bases to trimming and J lost 4 bases, with 16 bases between them. The CDR3 loop spans 16 amino acids. Germline-derived CDR1 and CDR2 are LNHDA and SQIVND (reference sequence). The CDR3 nucleotides are TGTGCCAGTAGTATTTCTCCAGGGGATAGAGGAAACACCATATATTTT. Translation: CASSISPGDRGNTIYF.

The V gene is TRBV4-1, the J gene TRBJ1-2, with 7 bases fitting TRBD1. The CDR3 loop spans 16 amino acids. The ends lost 1 base at V and 0 bases at J; junction bases unmatched: 5. Germline CDR1 and CDR2: MGHRA and YSYEKL. Here the CDR3 reads CASSQGDRSPNYGYTF. DNA of the CDR3: TGCGCCAGCAGCCAAGGGGACAGATCACCTAACTATGGCTACACCTTC.

V gene TRBV13 combines with J gene TRBJ2-2; 8 nucleotides match TRBD1. Germline loops: CDR1 PRHDT, CDR2 FYEKMQ (reference sequence). V gave up 3 bases and J gave up 4 bases; unmatched junction bases: 10. This CDR3 contains 17 residues. The CDR3 DNA reads TGTGCCAGCAGCTTGGGGTTTTGGACAGGGACCACCGGGGAGCTGTTTTTT. Protein: CASSLGFWTGTTGELFF. The whole variable domain, filled in from reference TRBV13 and TRBJ2-2, reads AAGVIQSPRHLIKEKRETATLKCYPIPRHDTVYWYQQGPGQDPQFLISFYEKMQSDKGSIPDRFSAQQFSDYHSELNMSSLELGDSALYFCASSLGFWTGTTGELFFGEGSRLTVL.

This clone occurred once. The chain couples TRBV5-4 to TRBJ1-2; possible D gene TRBD1, 6 bases. V gave up 0 bases and J gave up 5 bases, with 8 bases separating them. Per the germline V gene, CDR1 is SGHNT and CDR2 is YYREEE (reference sequence). The CDR3 is made up of 13 amino acids. The CDR3 DNA reads as TGTGCCAGCAGCTTGGAGGGGGTATATGGCTACACCTTC. Translation: CASSLEGVYGYTF.

The V and J genes are TRBV9 and TRBJ2-3, with a weak D call TRBD2 (6 bases). The germline V gene has CDR1 SGDLS and CDR2 YYNGEE. V lost 4 bases, J lost 0 bases, and 12 bases lay in between. This CDR3 spans 15 amino acids. CDR3 sequence: CASSPRLGSTDTQYF. As DNA, the CDR3 is TGTGCCAGCAGCCCCAGACTAGGGAGCACAGATACGCAGTATTTT.